A selection of T cell receptor beta chains follows, all from one sample in a study of blood T cell repertoires in COVID-19. Repertoires were generated with immunoSEQ multiplex PCR, while TCRdb's copy carries only in-frame clones and drops some. The table shows about 120,000 clones, with 88% occurring only once. The sample was peripheral blood. The receptors shown here come from a woman aged 50 to 60 with acute or convalescent COVID-19. Both conserved end residues are part of each CDR3. A D gene is named only where the DNA matches it firmly. Clone size is stated in some rows and not others, as once, few, many or a class when expanded.

v_call: TRBV5-1; j_call: TRBJ1-3; d_call: TRBD1; clone_size: -; cdr3_aa: CASSSRTGSLSGNTIYF; cdr3_nt: TGCGCCAGCAGCTCACGGACAGGGTCACTCTCTGGAAACACCATATATTTT
v_call: TRBV14; j_call: TRBJ2-1; d_call: TRBD2; clone_size: -; cdr3_aa: CASSRRFTQGGSNEQFF; cdr3_nt: TGTGCCAGCAGCCGACGATTTACTCAGGGAGGGTCGAATGAGCAGTTCTTC
v_call: TRBV29-1; j_call: TRBJ2-5; d_call: TRBD2; clone_size: -; cdr3_aa: CSVAISGQETQYF; cdr3_nt: TGCAGCGTGGCCATTAGCGGGCAAGAGACCCAGTACTTC
v_call: TRBV20-1; j_call: TRBJ2-1; d_call: TRBD2; clone_size: -; cdr3_aa: CSASPLGTSGLSEQFF; cdr3_nt: TGCAGTGCTAGTCCCCTTGGGACTAGCGGCCTGAGTGAGCAGTTCTTC
v_call: TRBV29-1; j_call: TRBJ2-1; d_call: TRBD1; clone_size: -; cdr3_aa: CSATGTARNEQFF; cdr3_nt: TGCAGCGCGACCGGGACAGCGCGCAATGAGCAGTTCTTC
v_call: TRBV5-4; j_call: TRBJ2-7; d_call: -; clone_size: -; cdr3_aa: CASSLKREIVYEQYF; cdr3_nt: TGTGCCAGCAGCTTGAAACGGGAAATCGTGTACGAGCAGTACTTC
v_call: TRBV6-5; j_call: TRBJ2-1; d_call: TRBD2; clone_size: -; cdr3_aa: CASSSWTSGSRDEQFF; cdr3_nt: TGTGCCAGCAGTTCCTGGACTAGCGGGAGTAGGGATGAGCAGTTCTTC
v_call: TRBV6-5; j_call: TRBJ2-3; d_call: -; clone_size: -; cdr3_aa: CASSSRPSTDTQYF; cdr3_nt: TGTGCCAGCAGTTCGCGTCCTAGCACAGATACGCAGTATTTT
v_call: TRBV5-5; j_call: TRBJ2-3; d_call: -; clone_size: -; cdr3_aa: CASSLVPGSIADTQYF; cdr3_nt: TGTGCCAGCAGCTTGGTGCCGGGGTCTATCGCAGATACGCAGTATTTT
v_call: TRBV18; j_call: TRBJ1-1; d_call: -; clone_size: -; cdr3_aa: CASSQLEGRTEAFF; cdr3_nt: TGTGCCAGCTCTCAGTTGGAAGGGAGGACTGAAGCTTTCTTT
v_call: TRBV6-4; j_call: TRBJ1-4; d_call: -; clone_size: few; cdr3_aa: CASSDGPEGGLFF; cdr3_nt: TGTGCCAGCAGTGATGGACCGGAGGGAGGTCTGTTTTTT
v_call: TRBV4-2; j_call: TRBJ1-5; d_call: TRBD1; clone_size: few; cdr3_aa: CASSRGQGNQPQHF; cdr3_nt: TGTGCCAGCAGCCGTGGACAGGGGAATCAGCCCCAGCATTTT
v_call: TRBV21-1; j_call: TRBJ2-1; d_call: -; clone_size: -; cdr3_aa: CASSKVRDTTVGEQFF; cdr3_nt: TGTGCCAGCAGCAAAGTCAGGGACACAACCGTGGGTGAGCAGTTCTTC
v_call: TRBV7-2; j_call: TRBJ2-1; d_call: -; clone_size: -; cdr3_aa: CASSWQSYNEQFF; cdr3_nt: TGTGCCAGCAGCTGGCAATCCTACAATGAGCAGTTCTTC
v_call: TRBV19; j_call: TRBJ2-7; d_call: TRBD2; clone_size: -; cdr3_aa: CASSIVAGAYEQYF; cdr3_nt: TGTGCCAGTAGTATAGTTGCGGGAGCCTACGAGCAGTACTTC
v_call: TRBV4-2; j_call: TRBJ2-3; d_call: -; clone_size: -; cdr3_aa: CASSQGDWRDTQYF; cdr3_nt: TGTGCCAGCAGCCAAGGAGACTGGCGGGATACGCAGTATTTT
v_call: TRBV11-2; j_call: TRBJ1-1; d_call: TRBD1; clone_size: -; cdr3_aa: CASSLETGSTEAFF; cdr3_nt: TGTGCCAGCAGCTTAGAGACAGGGTCCACTGAAGCTTTCTTT
v_call: TRBV6-5; j_call: TRBJ2-3; d_call: -; clone_size: -; cdr3_aa: CASARTASTDTQYF; cdr3_nt: TGTGCCAGCGCCCGGACAGCTAGCACAGATACGCAGTATTTT
v_call: TRBV5-1; j_call: TRBJ2-5; d_call: TRBD1; clone_size: -; cdr3_aa: CASSSGQGRETQYF; cdr3_nt: TGCGCCAGCAGCTCTGGACAGGGTCGAGAGACCCAGTACTTC
v_call: TRBV7-9; j_call: TRBJ2-1; d_call: -; clone_size: -; cdr3_aa: CASSLTAYNEQFF; cdr3_nt: TGTGCCAGCAGCCTGACTGCCTACAATGAGCAGTTCTTC
v_call: TRBV3-1/TRBV3-2; j_call: TRBJ2-7; d_call: TRBD1; clone_size: -; cdr3_aa: CASSQNPFLTGSSYEQYF; cdr3_nt: TGTGCCAGCAGCCAAAACCCTTTCTTGACAGGGAGCTCCTACGAGCAGTACTTC
v_call: TRBV6-5; j_call: TRBJ1-5; d_call: -; clone_size: -; cdr3_aa: CASSPEYSNQPQHF; cdr3_nt: TGTGCCAGCAGTCCAGAATATAGCAATCAGCCCCAGCATTTT
v_call: TRBV6-5; j_call: TRBJ2-1; d_call: TRBD2; clone_size: -; cdr3_aa: CASSYKAGVFYNEQFF; cdr3_nt: TGTGCCAGCAGTTACAAGGCGGGAGTGTTCTACAATGAGCAGTTCTTC
v_call: TRBV29-1; j_call: TRBJ2-1; d_call: TRBD2; clone_size: few; cdr3_aa: CSVRGEASGRDEQFF; cdr3_nt: TGCAGCGTTAGGGGGGAGGCTAGCGGGAGGGATGAGCAGTTCTTC
v_call: TRBV6-6; j_call: TRBJ1-1; d_call: TRBD1; clone_size: once; cdr3_aa: CASSYPTGQNTEAFF; cdr3_nt: TGTGCCAGCAGTTACCCGACAGGGCAGAACACTGAAGCTTTCTTT
v_call: TRBV5-1; j_call: TRBJ2-7; d_call: -; clone_size: -; cdr3_aa: CASSLLGGGEQYF; cdr3_nt: TGCGCCAGCAGCCTCCTCGGGGGTGGCGAGCAGTACTTC
v_call: TRBV20-1; j_call: TRBJ2-3; d_call: -; clone_size: -; cdr3_aa: CSASQLPQGTDTQYF; cdr3_nt: TGCAGTGCTAGTCAACTACCACAAGGCACAGATACGCAGTATTTT
v_call: TRBV5-1; j_call: TRBJ1-1; d_call: TRBD1; clone_size: -; cdr3_aa: CASSSGGPGGSNTEAFF; cdr3_nt: TGCGCCAGCAGCTCCGGGGGGCCAGGGGGCTCGAACACTGAAGCTTTCTTT
v_call: TRBV29-1; j_call: TRBJ1-2; d_call: -; clone_size: -; cdr3_aa: CSVDSLSGGYTF; cdr3_nt: TGCAGCGTTGATTCGCTCTCGGGTGGCTACACCTTC
v_call: TRBV11-2; j_call: TRBJ2-5; d_call: TRBD1; clone_size: -; cdr3_aa: CASSSTGTGGETQYF; cdr3_nt: TGTGCCAGCAGCTCCACCGGGACAGGGGGAGAGACCCAGTACTTC
v_call: TRBV19; j_call: TRBJ2-2; d_call: -; clone_size: -; cdr3_aa: CASSEWVGASGELFF; cdr3_nt: TGTGCCAGTAGTGAGTGGGTGGGGGCTAGCGGGGAGCTGTTTTTT
v_call: TRBV6-4; j_call: TRBJ2-3; d_call: -; clone_size: -; cdr3_aa: CASSGAGQCTDTQYF; cdr3_nt: TGTGCCAGCAGTGGGGCCGGACAGTGCACAGATACGCAGTATTTT
v_call: TRBV11-2; j_call: TRBJ2-1; d_call: -; clone_size: -; cdr3_aa: CASSAHREGEQFF; cdr3_nt: TGTGCCAGCAGCGCACACAGGGAGGGTGAGCAGTTCTTC
v_call: TRBV5-1; j_call: TRBJ1-2; d_call: TRBD1; clone_size: -; cdr3_aa: CASSLQTGGVFGYTF; cdr3_nt: TGCGCCAGCAGCTTACAGACAGGGGGCGTTTTTGGCTACACCTTC
v_call: TRBV19; j_call: TRBJ1-2; d_call: -; clone_size: -; cdr3_aa: CASTSRGSSIANYGYTF; cdr3_nt: TGTGCCAGTACCTCCCGGGGGAGCAGCATAGCTAACTATGGCTACACCTTC
v_call: TRBV5-1; j_call: TRBJ2-1; d_call: -; clone_size: -; cdr3_aa: CASSDRGYNEQFF; cdr3_nt: TGCGCCAGCAGCGACCGAGGGTACAATGAGCAGTTCTTC
v_call: TRBV10-2; j_call: TRBJ1-6; d_call: -; clone_size: -; cdr3_aa: CASSGTGQNSPLHF; cdr3_nt: TGCGCCAGCAGTGGAACAGGGCAGAATTCACCCCTCCACTTT
v_call: TRBV28; j_call: TRBJ1-1; d_call: TRBD1; clone_size: -; cdr3_aa: CASSRQGLGTEAFF; cdr3_nt: TGTGCCAGCAGCCGACAGGGCTTGGGCACTGAAGCTTTCTTT
v_call: TRBV6-5; j_call: TRBJ1-1; d_call: -; clone_size: -; cdr3_aa: CASSYQGLAEAFF; cdr3_nt: TGTGCCAGCAGTTATCAGGGGTTAGCTGAAGCTTTCTTT
v_call: TRBV11-2; j_call: TRBJ1-2; d_call: TRBD1; clone_size: -; cdr3_aa: CASSGTGLDGYTF; cdr3_nt: TGTGCCAGCAGCGGGACAGGACTCGATGGCTACACCTTC
v_call: TRBV6-5; j_call: TRBJ2-7; d_call: TRBD2; clone_size: -; cdr3_aa: CASSSPRLAGHYEQYF; cdr3_nt: TGTGCCAGCAGTTCCCCACGACTAGCGGGTCACTACGAGCAGTACTTC
v_call: TRBV7-2; j_call: TRBJ1-2; d_call: TRBD1; clone_size: -; cdr3_aa: CASSLLQGAKGYTF; cdr3_nt: TGTGCCAGCAGCTTATTACAGGGGGCGAAAGGCTACACCTTC
v_call: TRBV3-1/TRBV3-2; j_call: TRBJ1-1; d_call: -; clone_size: -; cdr3_aa: CASSRAGGNTEAFF; cdr3_nt: TGTGCCAGCAGCCGCGCGGGCGGAAACACTGAAGCTTTCTTT
v_call: TRBV5-1; j_call: TRBJ1-1; d_call: TRBD1; clone_size: -; cdr3_aa: CASSFQGALDTEAFF; cdr3_nt: TGCGCCAGCAGCTTCCAGGGGGCGTTGGACACTGAAGCTTTCTTT
v_call: TRBV6-5; j_call: TRBJ1-4; d_call: -; clone_size: -; cdr3_aa: CASRERSNEKLFF; cdr3_nt: TGTGCCAGCAGGGAGAGATCGAATGAAAAACTGTTTTTT
v_call: TRBV30; j_call: TRBJ2-5; d_call: TRBD2; clone_size: -; cdr3_aa: CAWSPRTSGRTRETQYF; cdr3_nt: TGTGCCTGGAGTCCTCGGACTAGCGGGAGAACGAGAGAGACCCAGTACTTC
v_call: TRBV7-9; j_call: TRBJ2-7; d_call: TRBD1; clone_size: -; cdr3_aa: CASSLGQGHYEQYF; cdr3_nt: TGTGCCAGCAGCTTGGGACAGGGGCATTACGAGCAGTACTTC
v_call: TRBV18; j_call: TRBJ2-7; d_call: -; clone_size: -; cdr3_aa: CASSPELNYEQYF; cdr3_nt: TGTGCCAGCTCACCGGAGCTTAACTACGAGCAGTACTTC
v_call: TRBV5-5; j_call: TRBJ2-7; d_call: TRBD1; clone_size: -; cdr3_aa: CASSGGPGQVYEQYF; cdr3_nt: TGTGCCAGCAGCGGAGGCCCTGGACAGGTCTACGAGCAGTACTTC
v_call: TRBV6-5; j_call: TRBJ2-1; d_call: TRBD2; clone_size: -; cdr3_aa: CASLAGGDNEQFF; cdr3_nt: TGTGCCAGCCTAGCGGGAGGGGACAATGAGCAGTTCTTC
v_call: TRBV6-5; j_call: TRBJ2-2; d_call: TRBD2; clone_size: -; cdr3_aa: CASSNSGAGAGELFF; cdr3_nt: TGTGCCAGCAGTAATAGCGGGGCGGGGGCCGGGGAGCTGTTTTTT
v_call: TRBV6-4; j_call: TRBJ1-6; d_call: -; clone_size: -; cdr3_aa: CASRPRGDWDSPLHF; cdr3_nt: TGTGCCAGCAGACCCCGGGGAGATTGGGATTCACCCCTCCACTTT
v_call: TRBV5-1; j_call: TRBJ1-3; d_call: -; clone_size: -; cdr3_aa: CASSAGGSSSGNTIYF; cdr3_nt: TGCGCCAGCAGCGCGGGGGGCTCTTCCTCTGGAAACACCATATATTTT